What follows is one TCR beta chain and its context. The sequencing template was cDNA reverse transcribed from extracted RNA. Sequenced by immunoSEQ multiplex PCR; TCRdb stores in-frame clones only, minus some. The sample has almost 250,000 clones; less than 80% are singletons. This entry comes from a study of CD8+ T cells in alopecia areata. The origin of this receptor is a human donor with alopecia areata. Here the sequenced sample was CD4+ T cells sorted from blood, taken at week 0.

The CDR3 region is CASSPRTGFGEQYF. CDR3 nucleotides: TGTGCCAGCAGCCCACGGACAGGGTTCGGTGAGCAGTACTTC. The V call is TRBV14, the J call TRBJ2-7; the match to TRBD1 covers 8 bases. Trimming took 4 bases from V and 7 from J; bases not matched to a gene: 9. The CDR3 runs to 14 residues. Germline lookup yields CDR1 SGHDN and CDR2 FVKESK.